These T cell receptor beta chains were read from a single sample in a study of shared clonotypes between healthy human individuals. The assay was immunoSEQ multiplex PCR, and TCRdb's table has in-frame clones only and misses some. Seen here are some 1.4 million clones, roughly 96% observed once, and the top ten hold more than 0.9%. Sequenced input: naive CD4+ T cells sorted from blood. The receptor set was obtained from a man under 40 in good health. The CDR3 runs from the conserved cysteine through the conserved F or W. D genes are given only for firm matches.

J,D,V,CDR3
TRBJ2-7,-,TRBV30,CAWSVNLPYEQYF
TRBJ2-5,-,TRBV27,CASSLSGETQYF
TRBJ2-3,-,TRBV9,CASSVGLAKATDTQYF
TRBJ2-5,-,TRBV5-8,CASSLLGPETQYF
TRBJ2-5,-,TRBV9,CASSVSPQETQYF
TRBJ1-4,-,TRBV28,CASSLESQGTNEKLFF
TRBJ1-4,-,TRBV7-9,CASSSTSEKLFF
TRBJ2-7,-,TRBV6-6,CASSYGQLGEQYF
TRBJ2-5,-,TRBV10-3,CAISEGRDLGETQYF
TRBJ1-3,-,TRBV6-1,CASSEIGAAGNTIYF
TRBJ2-3,-,TRBV5-1,CASSNREVSTDTQYF
TRBJ2-2,TRBD2,TRBV18,CASSPRAGANTGELFF
TRBJ1-5,-,TRBV6-5,CASSSPRQPQHF
TRBJ2-7,-,TRBV29-1,CSASTGLPYEQYF
TRBJ2-1,TRBD2,TRBV14,CASSLGLAGGWNEQFF